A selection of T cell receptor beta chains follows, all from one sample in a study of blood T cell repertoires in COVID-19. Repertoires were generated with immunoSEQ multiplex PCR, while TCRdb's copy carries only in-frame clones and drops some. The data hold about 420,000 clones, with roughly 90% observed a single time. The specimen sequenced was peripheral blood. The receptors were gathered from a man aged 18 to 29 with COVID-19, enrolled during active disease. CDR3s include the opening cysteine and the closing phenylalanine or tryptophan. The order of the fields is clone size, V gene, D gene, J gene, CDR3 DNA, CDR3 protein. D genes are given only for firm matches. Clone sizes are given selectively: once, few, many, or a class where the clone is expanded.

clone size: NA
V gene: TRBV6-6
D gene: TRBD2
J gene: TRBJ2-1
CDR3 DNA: TGTGCCAGCAGCGATACTAGCGGATCCTACAATGAGCAGTTCTTC
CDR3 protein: CASSDTSGSYNEQFF

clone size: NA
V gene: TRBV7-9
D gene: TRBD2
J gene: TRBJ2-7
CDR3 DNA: TGTGCCAGCACCGCGTTAGCGGGAGACTACGAGCAGTACTTC
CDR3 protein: CASTALAGDYEQYF

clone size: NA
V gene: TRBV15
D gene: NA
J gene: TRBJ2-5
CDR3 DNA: TGTGCCACCAGCCCAAGACTCGGTCAAGAGACCCAGTACTTC
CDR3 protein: CATSPRLGQETQYF

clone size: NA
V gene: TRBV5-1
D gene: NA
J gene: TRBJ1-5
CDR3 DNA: TGCGCCAGCAGCTTGGAGCCCAATCAGCCCCAGCATTTT
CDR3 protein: CASSLEPNQPQHF

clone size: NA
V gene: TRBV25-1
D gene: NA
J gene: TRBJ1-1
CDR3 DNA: TGTGCCAGCAGTGAACAACGGGGTGGGGACACTGAAGCTTTCTTT
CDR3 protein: CASSEQRGGDTEAFF

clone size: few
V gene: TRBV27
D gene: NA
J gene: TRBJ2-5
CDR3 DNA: TGTGCCAGCGGGCAGGGCCAAGAGACCCAGTACTTC
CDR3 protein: CASGQGQETQYF

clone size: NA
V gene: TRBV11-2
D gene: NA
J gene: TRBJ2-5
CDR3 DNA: TGTGCCAGCAGCTTTACGGCAGGACAAGAGACCCAGTACTTC
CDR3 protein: CASSFTAGQETQYF

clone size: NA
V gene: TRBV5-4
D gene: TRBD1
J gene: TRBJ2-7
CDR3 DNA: TGTGCCAGCAGCTCGGGACAGGTCCAACCCTACGAGCAGTACTTC
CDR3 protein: CASSSGQVQPYEQYF

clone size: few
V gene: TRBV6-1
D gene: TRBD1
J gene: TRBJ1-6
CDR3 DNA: TGTGCCAGCAGTGGACCCCGACAGGGAGAAAATTCACCCCTCCACTTT
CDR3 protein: CASSGPRQGENSPLHF

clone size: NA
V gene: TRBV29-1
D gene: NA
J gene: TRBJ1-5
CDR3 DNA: TGCAGCGTTGGGGGAGGCAATCAGCCCCAGCATTTT
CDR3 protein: CSVGGGNQPQHF

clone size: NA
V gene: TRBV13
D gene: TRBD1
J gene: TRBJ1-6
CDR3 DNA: TGTGCCAGCAGTATGATGGGACAGGAGGGAGAATCACCCCTCCACTTT
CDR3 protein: CASSMMGQEGESPLHF

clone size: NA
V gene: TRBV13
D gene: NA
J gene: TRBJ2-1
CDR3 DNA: TGTGCCAGCAGGCCAATGGGGGACTTTCCTGGGAGTGAGCAGTTCTTC
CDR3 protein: CASRPMGDFPGSEQFF

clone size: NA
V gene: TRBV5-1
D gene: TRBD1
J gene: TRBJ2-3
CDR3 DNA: TGCGCCAGCGGGACAGGGGACAGCACAGATACGCAGTATTTT
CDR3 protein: CASGTGDSTDTQYF

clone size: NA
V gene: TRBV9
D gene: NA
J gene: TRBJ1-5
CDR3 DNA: TGTGCCAGCAGCGTAGGGACAGTCAATCAGCCCCAGCATTTT
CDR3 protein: CASSVGTVNQPQHF

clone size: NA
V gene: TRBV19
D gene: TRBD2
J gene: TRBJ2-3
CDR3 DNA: TGTGCCAGTAGTATTCGGGACCGACTAGCGGGGTTCAACACAGATACGCAGTATTTT
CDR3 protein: CASSIRDRLAGFNTDTQYF

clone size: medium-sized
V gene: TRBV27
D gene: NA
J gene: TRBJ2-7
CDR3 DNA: TGTGCCAGCAGTTTATCTAAGATGGGAGCCCGGTACTTC
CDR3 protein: CASSLSKMGARYF

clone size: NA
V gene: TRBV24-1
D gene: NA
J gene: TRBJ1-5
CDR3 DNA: TGTGCCACCAGCAGGTCGGGCAATCAGCCCCAGCATTTT
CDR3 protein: CATSRSGNQPQHF

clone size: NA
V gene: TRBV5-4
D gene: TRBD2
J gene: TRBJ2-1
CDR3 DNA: TGTGCCAGCAGCGAGAACGCCAGGGGCGGGGGGGCAGATGAGCAGTTCTTC
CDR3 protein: CASSENARGGGADEQFF

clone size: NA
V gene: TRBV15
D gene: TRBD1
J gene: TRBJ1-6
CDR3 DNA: TGTGCCACCAGCAGAGAGTATCCGGGACAGGGGTATTCACCCCTCCACTTT
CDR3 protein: CATSREYPGQGYSPLHF

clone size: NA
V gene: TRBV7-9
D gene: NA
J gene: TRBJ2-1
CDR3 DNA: TGTGCCAGCAGCTGGGCTCCCTGGCAGGGTGGCAATGAGCAGTTCTTC
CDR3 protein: CASSWAPWQGGNEQFF

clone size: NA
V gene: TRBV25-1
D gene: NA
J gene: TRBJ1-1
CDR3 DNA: TGTGCCAGCAGTGCCGGACATACCACTGAAGCTTTCTTT
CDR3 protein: CASSAGHTTEAFF

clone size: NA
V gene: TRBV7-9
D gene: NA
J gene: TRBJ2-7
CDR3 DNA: TGTGCCAGCAGCAGGACTGGTACCTACGAGCAGTACTTC
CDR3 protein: CASSRTGTYEQYF

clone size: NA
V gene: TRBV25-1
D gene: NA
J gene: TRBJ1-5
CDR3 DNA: TGTGCCAGCAGTGGACGAAAGGGGTCCGATCAGCCCCAGCATTTT
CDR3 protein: CASSGRKGSDQPQHF

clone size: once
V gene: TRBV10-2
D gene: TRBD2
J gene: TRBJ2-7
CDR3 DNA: TGCGCCAGCAGTGAGGTGACTAGCCTCCGGGAGCAGTACTTC
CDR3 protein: CASSEVTSLREQYF

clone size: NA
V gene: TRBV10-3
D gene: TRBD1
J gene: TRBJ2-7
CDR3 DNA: TGTGCCATCAGTGAGACCGGGACAGGGCCCTACGAGCAGTACTTC
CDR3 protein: CAISETGTGPYEQYF

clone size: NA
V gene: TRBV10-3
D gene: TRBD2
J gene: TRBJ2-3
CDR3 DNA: TGTGCCATCAGTGAGCCCGGGGGGGGGACGCAGTATTTT
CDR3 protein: CAISEPGGGTQYF

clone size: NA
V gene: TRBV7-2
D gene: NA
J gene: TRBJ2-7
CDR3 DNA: TGTGCCAGCAGCTTTTTCTTCGCGGGGGCCGGCGAGCAGTACTTC
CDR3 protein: CASSFFFAGAGEQYF

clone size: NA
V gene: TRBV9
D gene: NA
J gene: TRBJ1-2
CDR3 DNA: TGTGCCAGCAGCGTAGACACCGAAGTCTATGGCTACACCTTC
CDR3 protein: CASSVDTEVYGYTF

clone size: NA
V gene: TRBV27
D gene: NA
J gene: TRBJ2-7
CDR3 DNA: TGTGCCAGCAGTCCCCCAAACCTAGAAGGTTACGAGCAGTACTTC
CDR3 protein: CASSPPNLEGYEQYF

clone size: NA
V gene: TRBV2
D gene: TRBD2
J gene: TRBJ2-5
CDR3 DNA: TGTGCCGCTGTAACGGGGGGGCTGGGGACCCAGTACTTC
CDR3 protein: CAAVTGGLGTQYF

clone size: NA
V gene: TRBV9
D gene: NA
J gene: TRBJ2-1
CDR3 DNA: TGTGCCAGCAGCGCAAATACGGAGGTGGTCGATGAGCAGTTCTTC
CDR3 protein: CASSANTEVVDEQFF

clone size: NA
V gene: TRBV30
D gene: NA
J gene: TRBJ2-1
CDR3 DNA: TGTGCCTGGAGTGTAAAGCGGGACAATTACAATGAGCAGTTCTTC
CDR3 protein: CAWSVKRDNYNEQFF

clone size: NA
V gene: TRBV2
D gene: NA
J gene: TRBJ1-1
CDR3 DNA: TGTGCCAGCAGTGAAGCTTTTGGGGCCACTGAAGCTTTCTTT
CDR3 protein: CASSEAFGATEAFF

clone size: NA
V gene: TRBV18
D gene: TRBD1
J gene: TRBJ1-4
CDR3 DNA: TGTGCCAGCTCACCAGGACAGGGGCGTGACACTAATGAAAAACTGTTTTTT
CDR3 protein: CASSPGQGRDTNEKLFF

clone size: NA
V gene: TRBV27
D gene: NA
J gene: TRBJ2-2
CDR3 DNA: TGTGCCAGCGTCGTCGGGGAGCTGTTTTTT
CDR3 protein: CASVVGELFF

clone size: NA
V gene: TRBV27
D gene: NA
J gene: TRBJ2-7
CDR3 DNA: TGTGCCAGCAGGGAGTCACTAGATCGAACGTCCTACGAGCAGTACTTC
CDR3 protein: CASRESLDRTSYEQYF

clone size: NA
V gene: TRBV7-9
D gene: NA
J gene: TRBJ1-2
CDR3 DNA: TGTGCCAGCAGTGGTCCTGGGCAGAACTATGGCTACACCTTC
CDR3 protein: CASSGPGQNYGYTF

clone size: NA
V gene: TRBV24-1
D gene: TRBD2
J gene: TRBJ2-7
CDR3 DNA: TGTGCCACCAGTGATTCGGGAGGGCCCTACGAGCAGTACTTC
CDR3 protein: CATSDSGGPYEQYF

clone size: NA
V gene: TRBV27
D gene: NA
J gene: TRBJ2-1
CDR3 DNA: TGTGCCAGCACCAGGCTTACAGGGGTGGGGAGGAATGAGCAGTTCTTC
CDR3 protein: CASTRLTGVGRNEQFF

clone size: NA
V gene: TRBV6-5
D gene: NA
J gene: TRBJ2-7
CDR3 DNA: TGTGCCAGCAAGGGGGACCGAAGCTCCTACGAGCAGTACTTC
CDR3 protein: CASKGDRSSYEQYF

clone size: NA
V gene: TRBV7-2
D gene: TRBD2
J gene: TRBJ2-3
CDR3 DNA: TGTGCCAGCAGCTTCCGGGAGGGCCGGACAGATACGCAGTATTTT
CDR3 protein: CASSFREGRTDTQYF

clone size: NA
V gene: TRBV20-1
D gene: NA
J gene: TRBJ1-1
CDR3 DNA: TGCAGTGCTAGTCGTTCAGGAAAAAGAGCTTTCTTT
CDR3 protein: CSASRSGKRAFF

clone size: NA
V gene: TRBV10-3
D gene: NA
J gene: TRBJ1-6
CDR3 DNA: TGTGCCATCAGAGACAGTAATTCACCCCTCCACTTT
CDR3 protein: CAIRDSNSPLHF

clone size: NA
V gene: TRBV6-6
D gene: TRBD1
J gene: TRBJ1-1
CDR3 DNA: TGTGCCAGCAGTTACTCGCCAGGGGGCATGAACACTGAAGCTTTCTTT
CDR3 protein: CASSYSPGGMNTEAFF

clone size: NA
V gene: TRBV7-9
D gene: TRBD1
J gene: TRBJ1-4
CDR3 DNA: TGTGCCAGCATCGACCACGGGGACAGGGGGAATGAAAAACTGTTTTTT
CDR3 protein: CASIDHGDRGNEKLFF

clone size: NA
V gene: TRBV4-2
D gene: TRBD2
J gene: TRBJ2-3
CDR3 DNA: TGTGCCAGCAGCCATGGCGTCTCCGGGACTAGCGGGAAGGGGAGCACAGATACGCAGTATTTT
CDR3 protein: CASSHGVSGTSGKGSTDTQYF

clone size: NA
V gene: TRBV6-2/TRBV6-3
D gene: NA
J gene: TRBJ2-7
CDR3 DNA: TGTGCCAGCAGTTACGGGCAGGGGGAAGGACTAGCCGGGGCCGAGCAGTACTTC
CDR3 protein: CASSYGQGEGLAGAEQYF

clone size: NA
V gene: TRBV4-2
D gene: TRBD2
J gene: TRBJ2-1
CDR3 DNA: TGTGCCAGCAGCCAAGAGGCCTGGACTAGCTCCTCCTACAATGAGCAGTTCTTC
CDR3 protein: CASSQEAWTSSSYNEQFF

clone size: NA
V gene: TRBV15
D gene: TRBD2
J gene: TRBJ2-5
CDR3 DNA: TGTGCCACCAGCAGTCTCGGGGGGGTCGGGACCCAGTACTTC
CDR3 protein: CATSSLGGVGTQYF

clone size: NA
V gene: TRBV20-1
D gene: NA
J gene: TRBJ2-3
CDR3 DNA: TGCAGTGCTAGTTCGTGGGGGGGCAGTGGAGCAGATACGCAGTATTTT
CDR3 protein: CSASSWGGSGADTQYF

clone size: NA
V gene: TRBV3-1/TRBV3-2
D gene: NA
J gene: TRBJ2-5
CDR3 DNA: TGTGCCAGCAGCCGAAAGACTGGAAAAGAGACCCAGTACTTC
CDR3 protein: CASSRKTGKETQYF